This entry describes one T cell receptor (beta chain). This CDR3 contains 19 residues. The V gene end was trimmed by 0 bases and the J gene end by 4 bases; junction bases not matched to a gene: 17. In germline, CDR1 is GTSNPN, CDR2 SVGIG (reference sequence). The method was immunoSEQ multiplex PCR; TCRdb's version includes in-frame clones alone and lacks a portion of them. The sample contains around 170,000 clones, 75% to 90% of which appear only once. This entry belongs to a study of blood T cell repertoires in COVID-19. The Seattle site enrolled patients during active infection and followed them longitudinally.

The sequenced sample was peripheral blood. V and J are TRBV30 and TRBJ1-3; TRBD1 aligns across 8 bases. The TCR sequence derives from a woman in her 70s with COVID-19, enrolled during active disease. In DNA form, the CDR3 reads TGTGCCTGGAGTGTTCGTAGGACAGGGCAAGGGTTGACAGGAAACACCATATATTTT. This encodes CAWSVRRTGQGLTGNTIYF.